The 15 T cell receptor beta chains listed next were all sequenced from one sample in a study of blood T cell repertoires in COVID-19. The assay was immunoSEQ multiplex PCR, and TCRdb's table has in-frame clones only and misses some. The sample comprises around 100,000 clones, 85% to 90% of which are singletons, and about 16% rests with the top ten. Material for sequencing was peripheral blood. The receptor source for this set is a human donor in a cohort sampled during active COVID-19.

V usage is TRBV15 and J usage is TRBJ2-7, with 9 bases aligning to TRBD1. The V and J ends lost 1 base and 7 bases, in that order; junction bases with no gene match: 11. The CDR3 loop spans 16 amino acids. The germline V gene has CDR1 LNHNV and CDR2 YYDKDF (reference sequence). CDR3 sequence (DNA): TGTGCCACCAGCAGAGTACAGGGGGCCCTCGATAGAGAGCAGTACTTC. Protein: CATSRVQGALDREQYF.

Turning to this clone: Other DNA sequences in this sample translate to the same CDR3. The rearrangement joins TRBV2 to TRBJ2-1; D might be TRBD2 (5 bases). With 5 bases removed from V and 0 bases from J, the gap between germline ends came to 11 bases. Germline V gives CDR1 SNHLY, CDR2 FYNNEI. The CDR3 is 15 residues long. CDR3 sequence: CASSLSGSSYNEQFF. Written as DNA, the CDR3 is TGTGCCAGCAGTCTGAGCGGCAGCTCCTACAATGAGCAGTTCTTC.

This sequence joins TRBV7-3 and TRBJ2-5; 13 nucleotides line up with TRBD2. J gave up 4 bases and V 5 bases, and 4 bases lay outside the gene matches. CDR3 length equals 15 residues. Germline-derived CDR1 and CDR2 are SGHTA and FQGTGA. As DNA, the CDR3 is TGTGCCAGCAGCCTACTAGCGGGGGGGCGAGAGACCCAGTACTTC. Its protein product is CASSLLAGGRETQYF.

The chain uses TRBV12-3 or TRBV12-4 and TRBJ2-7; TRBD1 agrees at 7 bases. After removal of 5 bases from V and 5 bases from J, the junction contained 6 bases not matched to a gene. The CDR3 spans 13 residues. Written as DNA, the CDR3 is TGTGCCAGCAGTCGACAGGGTCTGGACGAGCAGTACTTC. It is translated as CASSRQGLDEQYF.

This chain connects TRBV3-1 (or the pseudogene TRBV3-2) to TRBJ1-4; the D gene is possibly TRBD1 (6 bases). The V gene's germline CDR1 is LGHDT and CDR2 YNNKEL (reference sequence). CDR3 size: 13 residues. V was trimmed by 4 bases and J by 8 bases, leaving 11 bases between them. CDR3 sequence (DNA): TGTGCCAGCAGCCGCAGGGGCGTGGAAAAACTGTTTTTT. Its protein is CASSRRGVEKLFF.

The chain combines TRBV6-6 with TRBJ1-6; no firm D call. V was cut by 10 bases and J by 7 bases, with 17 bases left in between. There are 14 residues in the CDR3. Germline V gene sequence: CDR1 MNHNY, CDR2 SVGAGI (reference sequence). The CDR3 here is CAIGRDTSNSPLHF. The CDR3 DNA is TGTGCCATTGGACGTGACACTAGCAATTCACCCCTCCACTTT.

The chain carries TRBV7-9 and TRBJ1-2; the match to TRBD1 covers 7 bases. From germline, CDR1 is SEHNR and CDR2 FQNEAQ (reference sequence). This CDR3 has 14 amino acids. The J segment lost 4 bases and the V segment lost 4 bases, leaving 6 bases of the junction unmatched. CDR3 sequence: CASSSPGQRYGYTF. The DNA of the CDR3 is TGTGCCAGCAGCTCACCGGGACAGCGCTATGGCTACACCTTC.

The CDR3 loop is CAWSGTKSNYGYTF. The CDR3 DNA follows: TGTGCCTGGAGTGGGACAAAGTCTAACTATGGCTACACCTTC. The chain joins TRBV30 to TRBJ1-2; the D gene is possibly TRBD1 (5 bases). V lost 1 base, J lost 0 bases, and 9 bases lay in between. This CDR3 region has 14 residues. The V gene's germline CDR1 is GTSNPN and CDR2 SVGIG (reference sequence).

The CDR3 region is CATEGQGGYTF. Here the CDR3 DNA reads TGTGCCACCGAGGGACAGGGAGGCTACACCTTC. This chain joins TRBV6-5 and TRBJ1-2; TRBD1 matches at 9 bases. V trimming: 10 bases; J trimming: 8 bases; junction bases outside the gene matches: 5. The V gene's germline CDR1 is MNHEY and CDR2 SVGAGI. This CDR3 is 11 amino acids long.

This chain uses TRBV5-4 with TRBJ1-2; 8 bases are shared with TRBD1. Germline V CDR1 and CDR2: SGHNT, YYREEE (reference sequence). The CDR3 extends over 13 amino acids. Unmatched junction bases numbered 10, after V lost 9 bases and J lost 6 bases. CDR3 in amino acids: CATRTGYQDGYTF. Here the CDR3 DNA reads TGTGCCACACGGACAGGGTATCAGGATGGCTACACCTTC.

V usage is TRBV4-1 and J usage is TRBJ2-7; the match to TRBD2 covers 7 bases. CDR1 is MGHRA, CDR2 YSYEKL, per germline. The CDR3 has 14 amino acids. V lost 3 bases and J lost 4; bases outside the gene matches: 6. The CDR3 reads CASSHATSEYEQYF. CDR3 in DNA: TGCGCCAGCAGCCACGCTACTAGCGAATACGAGCAGTACTTC.

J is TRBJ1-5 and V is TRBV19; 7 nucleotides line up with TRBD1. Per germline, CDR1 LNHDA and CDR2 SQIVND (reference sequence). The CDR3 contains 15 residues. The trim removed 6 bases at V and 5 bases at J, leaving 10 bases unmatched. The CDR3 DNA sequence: TGTGCCAGTAGCTTTGAGACAGGGTCTCATCAGCCCCAGCATTTT. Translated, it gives CASSFETGSHQPQHF.

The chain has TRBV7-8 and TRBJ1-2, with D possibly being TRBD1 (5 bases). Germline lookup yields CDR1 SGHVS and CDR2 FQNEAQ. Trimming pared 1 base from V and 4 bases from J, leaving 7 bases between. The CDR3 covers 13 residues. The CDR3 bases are TGTGCCAGCAGCTTAGTTACAGGCTATGGCTACACCTTC. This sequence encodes CASSLVTGYGYTF.

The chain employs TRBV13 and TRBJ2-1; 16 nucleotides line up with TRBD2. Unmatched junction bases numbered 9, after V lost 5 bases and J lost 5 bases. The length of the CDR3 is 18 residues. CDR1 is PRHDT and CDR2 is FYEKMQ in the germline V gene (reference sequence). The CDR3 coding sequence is TGTGCCAGCAGCCCCCCCCTGGGACTAGCGGGGGGGAACAATGAGCAGTTCTTC. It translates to CASSPPLGLAGGNNEQFF.

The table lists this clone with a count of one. The CDR3 region has the DNA TGTGCCAGCAGCTTAAGTCTCGGGGACACTGAAGCTTTCTTT. Translation: CASSLSLGDTEAFF. The chain couples TRBV5-6 to TRBJ1-1, with no clear D. The CDR3 covers 14 residues. The V end was cut by 2 bases, the J end by 3 bases, with 11 bases between. Germline V gene data show CDR1 as SGHDT and CDR2 as YYEEEE.